Presented here are 21 T cell receptor beta chains from one specimen sequenced in a study of blood T cell repertoires in COVID-19. Clones were read by immunoSEQ multiplex PCR, and TCRdb kept only the in-frame ones, dropping some. Of about 64,000 clones in the sample, 88% are singletons; the top ten hold about 9.4%. Sequencing was performed on PBMCs or T cells enriched from blood (not recorded which). The receptors shown here come from a woman between 40 and 55 years old who had recovered from COVID-19.

J is TRBJ2-5 and V is TRBV9; a possible D gene is TRBD1 (6 bases). Trimming took 0 bases from V and 5 from J, leaving 14 bases between them. This CDR3 has 15 amino acids. The germline V gene encodes CDR1 SGDLS and CDR2 YYNGEE. The CDR3 DNA follows: TGTGCCAGCAGCGTAGAACCTGGGGGCCGGGAGACCCAGTACTTC. This gives the protein CASSVEPGGRETQYF.

The chain employs TRBV12-3 or TRBV12-4 and TRBJ2-1, with TRBD1 matching 7 bases. The CDR3 runs to 13 residues. Trimming cost V 6 bases and J 4 bases; bases outside gene matches: 3. CDR3 DNA: TGTGCCAGCAGCCCGGACAGGTACAATGAGCAGTTCTTC. This translates into CASSPDRYNEQFF.

The chain employs TRBV5-5 and TRBJ2-4; 9 positions agree with TRBD2. Germline V gives CDR1 SGHKS, CDR2 YYEKEE (reference sequence). Trimming took 4 bases from V and 5 from J; bases not matched to a gene: 10. CDR3 length: 16 amino acids. The CDR3 loop is CASSVGIAGAQNIQYF. CDR3 coding DNA: TGTGCCAGCAGCGTTGGGATAGCGGGGGCCCAAAACATTCAGTACTTC. Based on the CDR3 plus reference TRBV5-5 and TRBJ2-4, the full variable domain is DAGVTQSPTHLIKTRGQQVTLRCSPISGHKSVSWYQQVLGQGPQFIFQYYEKEERGRGNFPDRFSARQFPNYSSELNVNALLLGDSALYLCASSVGIAGAQNIQYFGAGTRLSVL.

This clone was picked up a small number of times. The chain has TRBV28 and TRBJ1-2; the D gene is possibly TRBD1 (6 bases). The germline V gene encodes CDR1 MDHEN and CDR2 SYDVKM. V lost 8 bases to trimming and J lost 2 bases, with 12 bases between them. The length of the CDR3 is 13 residues. This chain's CDR3 is CASGGQSNYGYTF. In DNA form, the CDR3 reads TGTGCCAGCGGAGGACAGAGCAACTATGGCTACACCTTC.

The chain has TRBV24-1 and TRBJ2-1, with 7 bases that match TRBD1. J gave up 5 bases and V 6 bases, and 3 bases lay outside the gene matches. Germline-derived CDR1 and CDR2 are KGHDR and SFDVKD. CDR3 length: 13 amino acids. CDR3 nucleotides: TGTGCCACCAGTCAAGGGGGCCACAATGAGCAGTTCTTC. This encodes CATSQGGHNEQFF.

The chain uses TRBV19 and TRBJ1-1, with 7 bases matching TRBD1. The trim removed 7 bases at V and 7 bases at J, leaving 12 bases unmatched. Per the germline V gene, CDR1 is LNHDA and CDR2 is SQIVND (reference sequence). The CDR3 runs 14 residues. The CDR3 spells CASTSGGTVLEAFF. CDR3 nucleotides: TGTGCCAGTACCTCAGGGGGTACAGTTCTTGAAGCTTTCTTT. The entire variable domain, with the rest obtained from reference TRBV19 and TRBJ1-1, is as follows: DGGITQSPKYLFRKEGQNVTLSCEQNLNHDAMYWYRQDPGQGLRLIYYSQIVNDFQKGDIAEGYSVSREKKESFPLTVTSAQKNPTAFYLCASTSGGTVLEAFFGQGTRLTVV.

V usage is TRBV6-6 and J usage is TRBJ2-5; the match to TRBD1 covers 7 bases. This CDR3 region has 14 residues. Germline CDR1 is MNHNY and CDR2 is SVGAGI (reference sequence). Unmatched junction bases numbered 3, after V lost 2 bases and J lost 3 bases. The CDR3 nucleotides are TGTGCCAGCAGTTACCCGGGACAGAAAGAGACCCAGTACTTC. This translates into CASSYPGQKETQYF.

The chain carries TRBV7-2 and TRBJ2-1; the match to TRBD1 covers 8 bases. The CDR3 covers 16 residues. The germline CDR1 and CDR2 sequences are SGHTA and FQGNSA. Trimming took 5 bases from V and 3 from J; bases not matched to a gene: 9. The CDR3: CASSRPRDRYYNEQFF. CDR3 bases: TGTGCCAGCAGCCGCCCCCGGGACAGGTACTACAATGAGCAGTTCTTC.

This chain joins TRBV9 and TRBJ2-7; TRBD1 matches at 7 bases. The germline gives CDR1 SGDLS, CDR2 YYNGEE. This CDR3 is built from 14 residues. Trimming at V came to 4 bases and at J to 3 bases, leaving 7 bases not matched to a gene. The CDR3 DNA sequence: TGTGCCAGCAGCTCCCAGGCAGGGGGCTACGAGCAGTACTTC. Its translation: CASSSQAGGYEQYF.

V usage is TRBV2 and J usage is TRBJ1-3; D gene uncertain. V dropped 7 bases and J dropped 4 bases, with 8 bases sitting between them. In germline, CDR1 is SNHLY, CDR2 FYNNEI. This CDR3 spans 12 amino acids. CDR3: CASMFGGNTIYF. CDR3 DNA sequence: TGTGCCAGCATGTTCGGGGGAAACACCATATATTTT.

The CDR3 bases are TGTGCCAGCAGTAACGATCTTGGCGGTCAGCCCCAGCATTTT. Translated: CASSNDLGGQPQHF. The chain combines TRBV6-5 with TRBJ1-5; D is undetermined. This CDR3 region has 14 residues. Looked up from germline, CDR1 is MNHEY and CDR2 is SVGAGI. V shed 5 bases and J shed 6 bases, with 14 bases lying between them.

The chain employs TRBV5-1 and TRBJ2-1, with D hard to call. From germline, CDR1 is SGHRS and CDR2 YFSETQ. Trimming took off 4 bases at V and 5 bases at J, with 13 bases between the two ends. This CDR3 has 14 residues. This chain's CDR3 is CASSPRGGNNEQFF. In DNA, the CDR3 is TGCGCCAGCAGCCCACGTGGCGGCAACAATGAGCAGTTCTTC.

The V gene is TRBV19, the J gene TRBJ2-2, with 9 bases that match TRBD2. V trimming: 5 bases; J trimming: 4 bases; junction bases outside the gene matches: 5. There are 15 residues in the CDR3. Germline CDR1 and CDR2: LNHDA and SQIVND (reference sequence). CDR3 bases: TGTGCCAGTAGTGCGCTAGCGGGGCCCACCGGGGAGCTGTTTTTT. Translation gives CASSALAGPTGELFF. Supplemented by reference TRBV19 and TRBJ2-2, the full variable domain reads DGGITQSPKYLFRKEGQNVTLSCEQNLNHDAMYWYRQDPGQGLRLIYYSQIVNDFQKGDIAEGYSVSREKKESFPLTVTSAQKNPTAFYLCASSALAGPTGELFFGEGSRLTVL.

In the case of this clone: The germline gene is not matched at one end of the junction; a read error may be the cause. This chain joins TRBV12-3 or TRBV12-4 and TRBJ2-7, with a weak D call TRBD2 (6 bases). The CDR3 length is 13 residues. This CDR3 is CASSGQGSNEQYF. DNA of the CDR3: TGTGCCAGTAGCGGTCAGGGCTCCAACGAGCAGTACTTC.

Within the sample, this clone is large. The chain links TRBV3-1 (or the pseudogene TRBV3-2) to TRBJ2-5; D perhaps matches TRBD2 (7 bases). CDR1 is LGHDT, CDR2 YNNKEL, per germline (reference sequence). CDR3 length equals 12 residues. V dropped 8 bases and J dropped 7 bases, with 14 bases sitting between them. The CDR3 DNA sequence: TGTGCCAGCTCCGGGGGGCGGGGGACCCAGTACTTC. Protein sequence: CASSGGRGTQYF.

The gene calls are TRBV6-5 and TRBJ2-5, with 7 bases that match TRBD2. There are 14 residues in the CDR3. V gave up 5 bases and J gave up 1 base; unmatched junction bases: 4. CDR1 MNHEY and CDR2 SVGAGI come from the germline V gene. The CDR3 sequence is CASSMTSTQETQYF. For the CDR3, the DNA is TGTGCCAGCAGTATGACTAGCACCCAAGAGACCCAGTACTTC.

The V gene is TRBV5-1, the J gene TRBJ1-1; a weak D match, TRBD1 (6 bases). With 4 bases removed from V and 1 base from J, the gap between germline ends came to 8 bases. Germline V gene sequence: CDR1 SGHRS, CDR2 YFSETQ. The CDR3 sequence is 13 residues long. Here the CDR3 DNA reads TGCGCCAGCAGCCCGACAGGGAACACTGAAGCTTTCTTT. This codes for CASSPTGNTEAFF.

Worth noting for this clone: The DNA is left out, because the CDR3 cannot be placed on it with certainty; the CDR3 is given as TCRdb lists it. V gene TRBV12-1 combines with J gene TRBJ1-2. TRBV12-1 is noted as a pseudogene. With termini counted, the CDR3 has 17 amino acids. This CDR3 is CASSFAGGARYDYGYTF.

The genes are TRBV11-3 and TRBJ2-3; 7 nucleotides align to TRBD1. The V gene end was trimmed by 1 base and the J gene end by 0 bases; junction bases not matched to a gene: 7. There are 17 residues in the CDR3. Germline-derived CDR1 and CDR2 are SGHNT and YENEEA. The CDR3 DNA follows: TGTGCCAGCAGCTTAGGGGACAGAGCAGGGAGCACAGATACGCAGTATTTT. Its translation is CASSLGDRAGSTDTQYF.

The chain carries TRBV14 and TRBJ2-2, with a tentative D call TRBD2 (5 bases). Trimming shortened V by 2 bases and J by 4 bases, and 8 bases separated the two germline ends. The CDR3 contains 14 residues. CDR1 SGHDN and CDR2 FVKESK come from the germline V gene. This CDR3 is CASSQRGSTGELFF. The CDR3 nucleotides are TGTGCCAGCAGCCAACGAGGGTCCACCGGGGAGCTGTTTTTT.

The V and J genes are TRBV19 and TRBJ1-5; weak D call: TRBD1 (6 bases). V lost 3 bases and J 7 bases, leaving 16 bases between the germline ends. This CDR3 is built from 15 residues. Germline CDR1 is LNHDA and CDR2 is SQIVND (reference sequence). In nucleotides, the CDR3 is TGTGCCAGTAGTATCCCCAGGGGCGCCGGACAGCCCCAGCATTTT. Residues: CASSIPRGAGQPQHF.